The rows below give T cell receptor beta chains drawn from one sample of a study of blood T cell repertoires in COVID-19. TCRdb's table, derived via immunoSEQ multiplex PCR, lists solely in-frame clones and lacks some. The data show about 130,000 clones, less than 90% seen once. The specimen sequenced was peripheral blood. These receptors were collected from a man aged 65-85 years with acute or convalescent COVID-19. Each CDR3 is given with its conserved first and last residue. The D gene is left open where the match is weak. Clone size is shown for a subset of rows, as once, few, many or a class of expanded clone.

.	TRBJ1-4	14	.	TRBV3-1/TRBV3-2	CASRAQGANEKLFF	TGTGCAAGCCGGGCGCAGGGCGCTAATGAAAAACTGTTTTTT
.	TRBJ1-3	14	.	TRBV6-5	CASRRTYSGNTIYF	TGTGCCAGCAGACGGACATACTCTGGAAACACCATATATTTT
TRBD2	TRBJ2-1	13	.	TRBV18	CASSLGTSDEQFF	TGTGCCAGCTCACTCGGGACTAGCGATGAGCAGTTCTTC
TRBD2	TRBJ2-2	15	.	TRBV7-9	CASSYSGGAPGELFF	TGTGCCAGCAGCTATAGCGGGGGCGCCCCCGGGGAGCTGTTTTTT
.	TRBJ2-3	17	.	TRBV5-1	CASSLQSSGANTDTQYF	TGCGCCAGCAGCTTACAATCTTCAGGGGCGAACACAGATACGCAGTATTTT
TRBD1	TRBJ2-7	14	.	TRBV4-1	CASSQGTGGGEQYF	TGCGCCAGCAGCCAGGGGACAGGGGGCGGCGAGCAGTACTTC
.	TRBJ1-5	16	.	TRBV4-2	CASSQDNSQRNQPQHF	TGTGCCAGCAGCCAAGATAACAGTCAACGAAATCAGCCCCAGCATTTT
.	TRBJ2-3	14	.	TRBV10-3	CAITPGLDTDTQYF	TGTGCCATCACCCCGGGACTTGACACAGATACGCAGTATTTT
.	TRBJ1-1	16	.	TRBV5-1	CASSSRTNQLNTEAFF	TGCGCCAGCAGCTCCCGAACCAATCAGTTGAACACTGAAGCTTTCTTT
.	TRBJ2-5	13	.	TRBV5-4	CASSLGARETQYF	TGTGCCAGCAGCTTGGGAGCGAGGGAGACCCAGTACTTC
.	TRBJ1-3	17	.	TRBV11-2	CASSLPGRSRSGNTIYF	TGTGCCAGCAGCCTCCCTGGGAGGTCCCGCTCTGGAAACACCATATATTTT
.	TRBJ1-1	12	.	TRBV2	CASGVGGAGAFF	TGTGCCAGCGGAGTTGGGGGCGCGGGAGCTTTCTTT
TRBD1	TRBJ1-1	13	few	TRBV19	CASKQGGWTEAFF	TGTGCCAGTAAGCAGGGGGGATGGACTGAAGCTTTCTTT
TRBD2	TRBJ2-1	14	.	TRBV2	CASSEAPAGTEQFF	TGTGCCAGCAGTGAAGCCCCAGCGGGGACCGAGCAGTTCTTC
TRBD2	TRBJ2-2	15	few	TRBV18	CASSRTGGPPGELFF	TGTGCCAGCTCCCGGACGGGGGGGCCCCCCGGGGAGCTGTTTTTT
.	TRBJ2-3	14	.	TRBV12-5	CASGLADWEDTQYF	TGTGCTAGTGGTTTGGCCGACTGGGAGGATACGCAGTATTTT
.	TRBJ2-3	14	.	TRBV4-2	CASSQDLRTDTQYF	TGTGCCAGCAGCCAAGATCTTCGGACAGATACGCAGTATTTT
TRBD2	TRBJ2-2	14	.	TRBV19	CASSTQSGVGELFF	TGTGCCAGTAGTACACAGAGCGGGGTCGGGGAGCTGTTTTTT